The source of this T cell receptor (beta chain) is a study of T-cell memory formation after mild COVID-19. V lost 6 bases to trimming and J lost 1 base; unmatched junction nucleotides: 11. In germline, CDR1 is DFQATT, CDR2 SNEGSKA (reference sequence). The CDR3 contains 16 residues. Via MiXCR, TCRdb re-called the 5' RACE reads, giving one row per CDR3 protein. Among tens of thousands of distinct CDR3 sequences listed, 28% were seen once. V gene TRBV20-1 combines with J gene TRBJ2-1; 8 nucleotides agree with TRBD1. This TCR derives from a man aged 18-30 years who had mild COVID-19 (a few samples of this study predate the infection). Cell type and time point are not known. Sample: PBMCs or a T cell subset sorted from them (not recorded which). In DNA form, the CDR3 reads TGCAGTGCCCCCAGGACAGGGCTTGGGTCCTACAATGAGCAGTTCTTC. This translates into CSAPRTGLGSYNEQFF.